The following is a T cell receptor (beta chain) sequence with its context. The antigen it binds to is not known. The input lacks base qualities; no much larger clone sits a single base away. This entry is derived from a study of blood T cell repertoires in COVID-19 (dated by TCRdb to about 2020). General notes on the study: Collaborator samples came from the United States, Italy and Spain and covered acute and convalescent phases of COVID-19. The material from the prospective study consisted of cDNA or gDNA derived from T cells, B-cell-depleted T cells, or PBMCs. Subjects who had been exposed to COVID-19, were actively infected with it, or had recovered from it provided the deeply sampled blood TCRbeta repertoires that made up the dataset. The repertoires were made available in a free public database intended to serve as a resource for research on the immune response to SARS-CoV-2. The samples were drawn from the first 160 participants of the ongoing ImmuneRACE study and from 950 to 1,500 subjects provided by 6 global collaborators. A de-identified subject ID, COVID-19 status, age in years and sex were almost always included in the sample metadata. Where available, HLA class I and class II types were obtained from metadata supplied by the sample provider rather than from assay-based typing. Study-wide findings and limitations: The amount of clinical and demographic metadata varied by source and participant and was provided uncurated.

The collaborating institutions used their own protocols to collect whole blood in K2EDTA tubes. Collaborator samples were shipped for TCRbeta analysis as frozen whole blood, isolated PBMCs, or DNA extracted from either sample type. TCRbeta CDR3 regions were amplified from genomic DNA by means of the immunoSEQ Assay, a bias-controlled multiplex PCR. In the original analysis: The number of nucleated cells in each sample was estimated from the amplification of reference gene primers within the assay. To quantify the absolute abundance of each unique TCRbeta CDR3 rearrangement, sequence reads were collapsed and filtered. For each sample, productive Simpson clonality was calculated as the square root of Simpson's diversity index over productive rearrangements. TCRdb provides this immuneACCESS table in a form limited to in-frame rearrangements. Some clones are lacking; in checked studies, under half of them reflect an unresolved V gene, and why the rest are absent is not known. Clonal size and the V and J genes are those of that table, whereas D and trimming came from the DNA. For this sample the table gives about 160,000 clones, of which over 65% were detected only once. The ten largest clonotypes hold approximately 8% of the sample.

The CDR3 sequence holds 14 residues, the cysteine and phenylalanine included. The kept DNA is CDR3 alone, 42 bases in frame from the first base. V is cut by 0 bases and J by 3 bases, and the space between the germline ends is 9 bases. From a lookup of the germline V gene, CDR1 and CDR2 are MNHEY and SVGAGI. The chain links TRBV6-5 with TRBJ2-7, with the D segment identity uncertain. Material for sequencing was peripheral blood. This receptor was obtained from a man aged 60 to 69 with acute or convalescent COVID-19. The nucleotide sequence is given as TGTGCCAGCAGTTACTCCCCTAATGGCTACGAGCAGTACTTC. Translated, this gives CASSYSPNGYEQYF.